There are a few counts of the clone carrying this T cell receptor (beta chain). Its antigen is not known. These data originate in a study of cytomegalovirus exposure and HLA in healthy donors. On the study more broadly: From HLA-typed donors, an early data release held about 92 million unique TCRs.

PCR used 60 Vbeta primers and 13 Jbeta primers. Sequencing was performed with immunoSEQ multiplex PCR; in TCRdb, only in-frame clones are kept and a portion is missing. This table holds around 200,000 clones, roughly 79% found once. Study results and caveats: The study labeled 150 or so TCR beta chains cytomegalovirus-associated. A later analysis reported that several of the most significant clusters appeared to be linked to common viral pathogens, among them Epstein-Barr virus.

Material for sequencing was PBMCs. The sequence was collected from a man younger than 35 in good health and CMV-seronegative.

CDR3 sequence (DNA): TGTGCCAGCAGCGAGGGACATACGGGCAATCAGCCCCAGCATTTT. Protein sequence: CASSEGHTGNQPQHF. This chain uses TRBV9 with TRBJ1-5; possible D gene TRBD1, 6 bases. The CDR3 consists of 15 residues. CDR1 is SGDLS and CDR2 is YYNGEE in the germline V gene. Trimming stripped 3 bases from V and 2 bases from J, with 12 bases between.